A selection of T cell receptor beta chains follows, all from one sample in a study of blood T cell repertoires in COVID-19. Libraries were prepared by immunoSEQ multiplex PCR; TCRdb keeps only in-frame clonotypes and omits some of them. The profile covers around 110,000 clones, with around four fifths appearing a single time and under 3% taken by the ten largest. Sequenced input: peripheral blood. These receptor sequences come from a man aged 25 to 45 with acute or convalescent COVID-19. Each CDR3 is given with its conserved first and last residue. Fields, in order: J gene, D gene, clone size, V gene, CDR3 DNA, CDR3 protein. The D gene is left open where the match is weak. The size field is filled for only some rows; it gives once, few, many or a size class.

>TRBJ2-3|TRBD2|NA|TRBV6-2/TRBV6-3
TGTGCCAGCAGTTACGAAGGACTAGCGACAGATACGCAGTATTTT
CASSYEGLATDTQYF
>TRBJ2-2|NA|NA|TRBV9
TGTGCCAGCAGCGTCTACCCCGGGGAGCTGTTTTTT
CASSVYPGELFF
>TRBJ2-1|NA|few|TRBV28
TGTGCCAGCAGTTTTGTTAGCCCTTACAATGAGCAGTTCTTC
CASSFVSPYNEQFF
>TRBJ2-2|NA|NA|TRBV7-3
TGTGCCAGCAGCTTACATTCCGGGGGTTCGGGCACCGGGGAGCTGTTTTTT
CASSLHSGGSGTGELFF
>TRBJ2-5|TRBD2|NA|TRBV7-6
TGTGCCAGCAGCCCCCGTCCAGGACTAGCGGTTCAAGAGACCCAGTACTTC
CASSPRPGLAVQETQYF
>TRBJ2-2|TRBD2|NA|TRBV6-5
TGTGCCAGCAGCCGCGGGGGCGGGGAGCTGTTTTTT
CASSRGGGELFF
>TRBJ1-5|NA|NA|TRBV6-2/TRBV6-3
TGTGCCAGCAGTTATTGGGAGTTTCAGCCCCAGCATTTT
CASSYWEFQPQHF
>TRBJ2-5|TRBD2|NA|TRBV6-5
TGTGCCAGCAGTTACACCCGCGGGGGGGAGAGGGAGACCCAGTACTTC
CASSYTRGGERETQYF
>TRBJ1-2|NA|NA|TRBV19
TGTGCCAGTTCCATACAGGGAATTGGTGGCTACACCTTC
CASSIQGIGGYTF
>TRBJ2-7|TRBD1|NA|TRBV15
TGTGCCACCAGCAAGGGAAGGGACAGCTCCTACGAGCAGTACTTC
CATSKGRDSSYEQYF
>TRBJ1-5|TRBD1|NA|TRBV19
TGTGCCAGTAGTATAACCCACACAGGGGACGGTCAGCCCCAGCATTTT
CASSITHTGDGQPQHF
>TRBJ1-1|NA|NA|TRBV6-5
TGTGCCAGCAGTTACCGGGGTTACACTGAAGCTTTCTTT
CASSYRGYTEAFF
>TRBJ2-1|TRBD2|once|TRBV4-1
TGCGCCAGCAGCAACCGGGACTACTACAATGAGCAGTTCTTC
CASSNRDYYNEQFF
>TRBJ1-6|NA|NA|TRBV7-9
TGTGCCAGCAGCTTACAGGGTAATAATTCACCCCTCCACTTT
CASSLQGNNSPLHF
>TRBJ2-2|TRBD2|NA|TRBV7-3
TGTGCCAGCAGCTTAACGGGAGCGGGATCGGGGACCGGGGAGCTGTTTTTT
CASSLTGAGSGTGELFF
>TRBJ2-5|TRBD2|NA|TRBV6-2/TRBV6-3
TGTGCCAGCAGTCGGACTAGCCCTGAGACCCAGTACTTC
CASSRTSPETQYF
>TRBJ2-1|NA|NA|TRBV13
TGTGCCAGCAGCTCCCGGGATCCTCAGCGCAATGAGCAGTTCTTC
CASSSRDPQRNEQFF
>TRBJ1-1|TRBD1|NA|TRBV5-1
TGCGCCAGCAGCGGCCGGGACAGGGAAGCTTTCTTT
CASSGRDREAFF
>TRBJ2-1|TRBD2|once|TRBV2
TGTGCCAGCAGTGGGGCTTTAGCGGGGGGAACCCCCAATGAGCAGTTCTTC
CASSGALAGGTPNEQFF
>TRBJ2-1|NA|NA|TRBV7-2
TGTGCCAGCAGCTTAGCGGGCACAGCCTACAATGAGCAGTTCTTC
CASSLAGTAYNEQFF
>TRBJ2-5|TRBD2|NA|TRBV18
TGTGCCAGCTCGGGGACTAGCGGGAATCGGGGCCAGTACTTC
CASSGTSGNRGQYF
>TRBJ2-1|TRBD2|NA|TRBV11-3
TGTGCCAGCAGCTTATCTAGCGGGATGTACAATGAGCAGTTCTTC
CASSLSSGMYNEQFF
>TRBJ1-2|TRBD1|NA|TRBV11-2
TGTGCCAGCAGCTTAATGACAGGGGTTCGCTATGGCTACACCTTC
CASSLMTGVRYGYTF
>TRBJ1-1|TRBD1|NA|TRBV13
TGTGCCAGCAGCCAACAGGGGGATACTGAAGCTTTCTTT
CASSQQGDTEAFF
>TRBJ2-3|NA|NA|TRBV11-2
TGTGCCAGCAGCTTAGATCGAGATCATACGCAGTATTTT
CASSLDRDHTQYF
>TRBJ1-2|TRBD1|NA|TRBV11-2
TGTGCCAGCAGCTTAGATCGAGTTCGACAGGGCAACGCCTACACCTTC
CASSLDRVRQGNAYTF
>TRBJ1-5|TRBD1|NA|TRBV30
TGTGCCTGGAGTACAGGGGTAAGTCAGCCCCAGCATTTT
CAWSTGVSQPQHF
>TRBJ1-5|NA|NA|TRBV30
TGTGCCTGGAGTCCTAATCTCAATCAGCCCCAGCATTTT
CAWSPNLNQPQHF
>TRBJ2-1|NA|NA|TRBV4-1
TGCGCCAGCAGCCAACAGGGGGCCGTGGGGGGGCACAATGAGCAGTTCTTC
CASSQQGAVGGHNEQFF
>TRBJ2-4|TRBD1|NA|TRBV3-1/TRBV3-2
TGTGCCAGCAGCCAAGACTCGGGACAGGTAAACATTCAGTACTTC
CASSQDSGQVNIQYF
>TRBJ2-1|NA|NA|TRBV9
TGTGCCAGCAGCATGCCCGGGGATGAGCAGTTCTTC
CASSMPGDEQFF
>TRBJ1-1|TRBD1|NA|TRBV2
TGTGCCAGCAGTGAACAGGGGGCGGTCACTGAAGCTTTCTTT
CASSEQGAVTEAFF
>TRBJ2-2|NA|NA|TRBV10-1
TGCGCCAGCAGTTCGTTGAACACCGGGGAGCTGTTTTTT
CASSSLNTGELFF
>TRBJ1-2|NA|NA|TRBV6-5
TGTGCCAGCAGTTACCGTGTAGAGGGTGGTGGCTACACCTTC
CASSYRVEGGGYTF
>TRBJ2-1|TRBD1|NA|TRBV10-3
TGTGCCATCAGTGGTACCGGGACAGATTACAATGAGCAGTTCTTC
CAISGTGTDYNEQFF
>TRBJ1-1|NA|NA|TRBV19
TGTGCCAGTAGTATGGAAGGATGGCGGGAATTAGAGACTGAAGCTTTCTTT
CASSMEGWRELETEAFF
>TRBJ2-7|NA|NA|TRBV13
TGTGCCACCACACCCCGTTCTGCCTACGAGCAGTACTTC
CATTPRSAYEQYF
>TRBJ2-3|TRBD2|NA|TRBV18
TGTGCCAGCTCACCGGGGGAACTAGCGGGAGCAGTAGATACGCAGTATTTT
CASSPGELAGAVDTQYF
>TRBJ2-5|TRBD1|NA|TRBV7-2
TGTGCCAGCAGCACCCACAGGGGGAAAGAGACCCAGTACTTC
CASSTHRGKETQYF
>TRBJ2-1|TRBD2|NA|TRBV13
TGTGCCAGCAGGTGGAAAGGGGCGGGAGTTCCCTACAATGAGCAGTTCTTC
CASRWKGAGVPYNEQFF
>TRBJ1-5|TRBD1|once|TRBV6-1
TGTGCCAGCAGCGCCTCTGGACAGGGAGGTCAGCCCCAGCATTTT
CASSASGQGGQPQHF
>TRBJ2-3|TRBD2|NA|TRBV15
TGTGCCACCAGCACGCCACTAGCGGCCACAGATACGCAGTATTTT
CATSTPLAATDTQYF
>TRBJ2-1|TRBD2|NA|TRBV7-2
TGTGCCAGCAGCTTAGTGGCTAGCGGGAGTCTTGAGCAGTTCTTC
CASSLVASGSLEQFF
>TRBJ1-4|NA|NA|TRBV20-1
TGCAGTGCGAGACAGGAAAAACTGTTTTTT
CSARQEKLFF
>TRBJ1-6|NA|NA|TRBV4-3
TGCGCCAGCAGCCAAGCATGGGGGGGTATGGGTGCACCCCTCCACTTT
CASSQAWGGMGAPLHF
>TRBJ2-5|NA|NA|TRBV5-5
TGTGCCAGCAGCTCTCCGACAGCAGGGGAGACCCAGTACTTC
CASSSPTAGETQYF
>TRBJ2-1|TRBD1|NA|TRBV29-1
TGCAGCGTTGAAGGGACAGGAAATGAGCAGTTCTTC
CSVEGTGNEQFF
>TRBJ1-1|TRBD1|few|TRBV18
TGTGCCAGCTCACCAAGGGACAGGGGTCCTTACACTGAAGCTTTCTTT
CASSPRDRGPYTEAFF